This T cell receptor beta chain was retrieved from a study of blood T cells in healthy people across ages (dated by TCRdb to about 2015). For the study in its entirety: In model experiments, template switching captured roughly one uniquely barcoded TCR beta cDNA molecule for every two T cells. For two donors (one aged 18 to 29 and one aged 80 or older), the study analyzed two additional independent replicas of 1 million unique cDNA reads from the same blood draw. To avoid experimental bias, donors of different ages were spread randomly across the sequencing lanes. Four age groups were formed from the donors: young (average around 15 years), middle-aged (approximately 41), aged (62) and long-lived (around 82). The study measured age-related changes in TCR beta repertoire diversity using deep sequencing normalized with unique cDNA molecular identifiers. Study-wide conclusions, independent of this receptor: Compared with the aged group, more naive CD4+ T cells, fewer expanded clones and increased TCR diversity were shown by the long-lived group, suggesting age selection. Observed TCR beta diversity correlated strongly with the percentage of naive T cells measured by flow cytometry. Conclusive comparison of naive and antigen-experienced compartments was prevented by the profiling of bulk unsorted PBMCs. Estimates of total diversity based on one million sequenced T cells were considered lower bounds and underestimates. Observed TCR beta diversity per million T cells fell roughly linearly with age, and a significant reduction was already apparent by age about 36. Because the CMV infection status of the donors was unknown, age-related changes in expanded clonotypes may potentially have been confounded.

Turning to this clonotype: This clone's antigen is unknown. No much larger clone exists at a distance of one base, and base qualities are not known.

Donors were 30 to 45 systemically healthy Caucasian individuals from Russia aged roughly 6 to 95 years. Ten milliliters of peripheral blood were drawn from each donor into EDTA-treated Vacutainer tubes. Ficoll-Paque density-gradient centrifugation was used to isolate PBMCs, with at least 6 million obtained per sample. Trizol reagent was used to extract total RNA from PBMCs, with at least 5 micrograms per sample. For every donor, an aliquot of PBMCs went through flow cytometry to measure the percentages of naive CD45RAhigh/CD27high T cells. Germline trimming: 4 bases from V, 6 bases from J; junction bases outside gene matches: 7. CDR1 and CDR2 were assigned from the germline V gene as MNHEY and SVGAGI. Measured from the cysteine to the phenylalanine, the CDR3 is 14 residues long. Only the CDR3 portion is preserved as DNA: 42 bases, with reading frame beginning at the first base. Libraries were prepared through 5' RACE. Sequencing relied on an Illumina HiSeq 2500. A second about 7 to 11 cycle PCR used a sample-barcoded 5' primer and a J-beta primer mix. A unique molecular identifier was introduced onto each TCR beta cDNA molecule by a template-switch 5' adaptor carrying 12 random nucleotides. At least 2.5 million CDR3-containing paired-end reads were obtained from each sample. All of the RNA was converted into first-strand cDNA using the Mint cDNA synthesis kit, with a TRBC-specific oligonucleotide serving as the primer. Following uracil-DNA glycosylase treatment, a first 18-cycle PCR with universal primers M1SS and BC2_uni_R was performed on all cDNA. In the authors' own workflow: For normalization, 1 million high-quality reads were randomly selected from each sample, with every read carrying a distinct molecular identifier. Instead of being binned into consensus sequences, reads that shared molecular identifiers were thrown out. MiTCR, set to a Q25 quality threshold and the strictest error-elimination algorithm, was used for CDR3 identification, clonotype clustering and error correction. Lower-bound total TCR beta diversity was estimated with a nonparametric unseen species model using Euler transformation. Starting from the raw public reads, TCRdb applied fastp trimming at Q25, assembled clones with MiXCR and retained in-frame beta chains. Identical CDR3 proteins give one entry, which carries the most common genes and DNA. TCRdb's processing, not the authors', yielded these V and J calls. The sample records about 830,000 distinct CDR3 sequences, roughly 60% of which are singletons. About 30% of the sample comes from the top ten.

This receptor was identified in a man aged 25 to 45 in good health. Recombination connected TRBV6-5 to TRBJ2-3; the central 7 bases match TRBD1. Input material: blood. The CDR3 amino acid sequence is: CASSSPTRGDTQYF. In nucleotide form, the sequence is TGTGCCAGCAGTTCCCCGACCAGGGGGGATACGCAGTATTTT.